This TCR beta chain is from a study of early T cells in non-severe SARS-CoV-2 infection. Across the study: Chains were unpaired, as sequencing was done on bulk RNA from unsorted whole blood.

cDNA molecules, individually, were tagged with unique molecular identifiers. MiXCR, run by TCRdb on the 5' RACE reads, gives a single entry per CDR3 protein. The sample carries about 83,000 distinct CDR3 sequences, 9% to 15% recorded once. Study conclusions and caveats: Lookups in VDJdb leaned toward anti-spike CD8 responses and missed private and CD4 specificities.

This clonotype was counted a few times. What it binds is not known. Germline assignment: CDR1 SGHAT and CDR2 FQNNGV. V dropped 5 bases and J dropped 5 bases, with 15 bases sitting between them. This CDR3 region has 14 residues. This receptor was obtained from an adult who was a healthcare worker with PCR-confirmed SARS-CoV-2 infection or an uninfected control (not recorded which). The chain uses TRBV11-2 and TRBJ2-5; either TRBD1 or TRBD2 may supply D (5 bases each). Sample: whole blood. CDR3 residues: CASSPTTRQETQYF. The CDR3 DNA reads TGTGCCAGCAGCCCAACAACTAGACAGGAGACCCAGTACTTC.